A selection of T cell receptor beta chains follows, all from one sample in a study of identical twins. TCRdb reprocessed the 5' RACE reads with MiXCR, giving one entry per CDR3 protein. This sample has under 450,000 distinct CDR3 sequences, with about 18% found just once. Specimen: naive T cells sorted from blood. The receptors were gathered from a man in his forties or fifties in good health. The CDR3 runs from the conserved cysteine through the conserved F or W. D genes are given only for firm matches. Only part of the rows carry a size: once, few, many, or a class if the clone is expanded.

size	J	V	D	DNA	CDR3
NA	TRBJ2-2	TRBV20-1	NA	TGCAGTGCTAGCGGCGTACCGAACACCGGGGAGCTGTTTTTT	CSASGVPNTGELFF
NA	TRBJ1-2	TRBV20-1	TRBD1	TGCAGTGAACAGGGGGGTAAAGGCTACACCTTC	CSEQGGKGYTF
many	TRBJ2-5	TRBV28	TRBD1	TGTGCCAGCAGCAACGATTCCGGGACAGGGGGACACTCTGTAGAGACCCAGTACTTC	CASSNDSGTGGHSVETQYF
many	TRBJ2-1	TRBV12-3/TRBV12-4	TRBD1	TGTGCCAGCAGTTTAGGGGACAGGCACAATGAGCAGTTCTTC	CASSLGDRHNEQFF
many	TRBJ1-1	TRBV6-2/TRBV6-3	TRBD1	TGTGCCAGCACTGACCGACAGGGGAAGGCTGAAGCTTTCTTT	CASTDRQGKAEAFF
NA	TRBJ2-7	TRBV7-2	TRBD2	TGTGCCAGCAGCTTAGCTTTTGGACTAGCGGGAGTCGAGCAGTACTTC	CASSLAFGLAGVEQYF
NA	TRBJ2-7	TRBV12-3/TRBV12-4	TRBD2	TGTGCCAGCAGTCCGACGGGGGGGTACTACGAGCAGTACTTC	CASSPTGGYYEQYF
few	TRBJ1-2	TRBV20-1	NA	TGCAGTGCTAGAGATCCGGCAGGGCGATATGGCTACACCTTC	CSARDPAGRYGYTF
few	TRBJ2-1	TRBV10-3	NA	TGTGCCATCAATGGCGGAGGCTCCTACAATGAGCAGTTCTTC	CAINGGGSYNEQFF
many	TRBJ2-2	TRBV24-1	TRBD2	TGTGCCACCAGTGGAGCCGGGACTAGCGGGAGTAGGGACGGGGAGCTGTTTTTT	CATSGAGTSGSRDGELFF
NA	TRBJ1-5	TRBV6-5	NA	TGTGCCAGCAGTTACTCGATCCCAGGCGGGGATCAGCCCCAGCATTTT	CASSYSIPGGDQPQHF
many	TRBJ2-5	TRBV11-2	NA	TGTGCCAGCAGCCGGCGCAGCCAAGAGACCCAGTACTTC	CASSRRSQETQYF
NA	TRBJ2-7	TRBV3-1	NA	TGTGCCAGCAGCCAAACTCCAGGGAAAGGCTCCTACGAGCAGTACTTC	CASSQTPGKGSYEQYF
NA	TRBJ1-6	TRBV5-5	NA	TGTGCCAGCAGCTCCGACTCGGGGCTGGGTTCACCCCTCCACTTT	CASSSDSGLGSPLHF
NA	TRBJ1-2	TRBV19	TRBD1	TGTGCCAGTAGTACCGGACAGGGCCCCTATGGCTACACCTTC	CASSTGQGPYGYTF
many	TRBJ1-1	TRBV5-6	NA	TGTGCCAGCCGACGTACTAACAGGATGAACACTGAAGCTTTCTTT	CASRRTNRMNTEAFF
many	TRBJ2-1	TRBV3-1	TRBD2	TGTGCCAGCAGCCCAGGGAGGGGCAATGAGCAGTTCTTC	CASSPGRGNEQFF
many	TRBJ2-5	TRBV15	NA	TGTGCCACTTCTGCAGGGGCCCGGCGAGAGACCCAGTACTTC	CATSAGARRETQYF
many	TRBJ2-1	TRBV11-2	TRBD1	TGTGCCAGCAGTTTAGGGGACAGGATAAATGAGCAGTTCTTC	CASSLGDRINEQFF
NA	TRBJ2-3	TRBV11-1	NA	TGTGCCAGCAACCCTCTGGGGCAGGGAACAGATACGCAGTATTTT	CASNPLGQGTDTQYF
NA	TRBJ1-4	TRBV6-1	NA	TGTGCCAGCACAGCCCGTTGGGGAGCAACTAATGAAAAACTGTTTTTT	CASTARWGATNEKLFF
few	TRBJ2-1	TRBV24-1	TRBD2	TGTGCCACCAGTGATTCAGGAGGCGGGGGAAGCTCCTACAATGAGCAGTTCTTC	CATSDSGGGGSSYNEQFF
NA	TRBJ2-7	TRBV12-3/TRBV12-4	NA	TGTGCCAGCAATTTATGGGTCCACGAGCAGTACTTC	CASNLWVHEQYF
many	TRBJ2-4	TRBV20-1	NA	TGCAGTGCTAGAGACCGAGACAGAGTAGCCAAAAACATTCAGTACTTC	CSARDRDRVAKNIQYF
few	TRBJ2-5	TRBV4-2	NA	TGTGCCAGCAGCCAAGGGGCTGAGGAGACCCAGTACTTC	CASSQGAEETQYF
NA	TRBJ2-6	TRBV28	NA	TGTGCCAGCAGTCCTCTGATACACTCTGGGGCCAACGTCCTGACTTTC	CASSPLIHSGANVLTF
many	TRBJ2-7	TRBV27	NA	TGTGCCAGCAGTTTGGACGCGGGAACCTCCTACGAGCAGTACTTC	CASSLDAGTSYEQYF
NA	TRBJ1-5	TRBV3-1	NA	TGTGCCAGCAGCCAAGGAACAGGGTATCCGCCCCAGCATTTT	CASSQGTGYPPQHF
few	TRBJ2-5	TRBV20-1	TRBD2	TGCAGTGCTTCCCGGACTAGCGGGGGGGAAGAGACCCAGTACTTC	CSASRTSGGEETQYF
NA	TRBJ1-4	TRBV9	NA	TGTGCCAGCAGCGTAGACGGCGCTAATGAAAAACTGTTTTTT	CASSVDGANEKLFF
many	TRBJ2-1	TRBV7-6	TRBD1	TGTGCCAGCAGCTCCCGAGGGACAGGGGGCTACAATGAGCAGTTCTTC	CASSSRGTGGYNEQFF
NA	TRBJ2-1	TRBV9	TRBD1	TGTGCCAGCAGCGTAGTACCAGGGGGCGAGCAGTTCTTC	CASSVVPGGEQFF
NA	TRBJ2-6	TRBV7-3	NA	TGTGCCACCGCCCTCAATTCTGGGGCCAACGTCCTGACTTTC	CATALNSGANVLTF
NA	TRBJ2-5	TRBV5-1	NA	TGCGCCAGCAGCTCCCCCCAACCGGGGCAAGAGACCCAGTACTTC	CASSSPQPGQETQYF
NA	TRBJ2-7	TRBV20-1	TRBD1	TGCAGTGGGTTAAGGACAGGGATCGACGAGCAGTACTTC	CSGLRTGIDEQYF
NA	TRBJ2-7	TRBV12-3/TRBV12-4	TRBD1	TGTGCCAGCAGGAGGACAGGGGAGGGTGGCGAGCAGTACTTC	CASRRTGEGGEQYF